This T cell receptor beta chain was documented in a study of blood T cell repertoires in COVID-19 (TCRdb year 2020). For the wider study: The collaborator samples originated in the United States, Italy and Spain and spanned the acute and convalescent phases of COVID-19. The prospective study material was composed of cDNA or gDNA derived from T cells, B-cell-depleted T cells, or PBMCs. Subjects who had been exposed to COVID-19, were actively infected with it, or had recovered from it provided the deeply sampled blood TCRbeta repertoires that made up the dataset. A freely available public database, intended as a resource for researchers studying the immune response to SARS-CoV-2, is where the repertoires were released. Samples came from the ongoing ImmuneRACE study (first 160 participants) plus 1,254 subjects from 6 global collaborators. Nearly every sample came with metadata listing a de-identified subject ID, COVID-19 status, age in years and sex. Where available, HLA class I and class II types were taken from metadata supplied by the sample provider and were not determined by assay-based typing.

Whole blood was collected in K2EDTA tubes by collaborating institutions according to the institutions' own protocols. For TCRbeta analysis, collaborators shipped samples as frozen whole blood, isolated PBMCs, or DNA extracted from either of those sample types. To note about this clone: The target of this receptor is not known. Base qualities are not at hand, and no much larger clone is one base apart.

Taken from cysteine to phenylalanine, the CDR3 has 18 residues. Only the CDR3 region is kept as DNA, spanning 54 bases read in frame from base 1. Trimmed from V: 8 bases; trimmed from J: 0 bases; junction bases lacking a gene match: 11. CDR1 and CDR2, looked up from the germline V gene, are MGHDK and SYGVNS. The research as a whole found: The quantity of clinical and demographic metadata differed by source and by participant and was supplied without curation.

TCRbeta CDR3 regions were amplified from genomic DNA by means of the immunoSEQ Assay, a bias-controlled multiplex PCR. As for how the authors treated the data: The number of nucleated cells in each sample was estimated by amplification of reference gene primers within the assay. To quantify the absolute abundance of each unique TCRbeta CDR3 rearrangement, sequence reads were collapsed and filtered. For each sample, productive Simpson clonality was calculated as the square root of Simpson's diversity index across productive rearrangements. TCRdb took over this immuneACCESS table, retaining in-frame rearrangements with V and J assigned. Such tables are incomplete; in checked studies, under half of the missing clones stem from an unresolved V gene, and the remainder is unexplained. V and J calls and clone size are those listed in that table; D and trimming were worked out from the DNA. This sample is represented by around 130,000 clones; around nine tenths of them were singletons. In total, the top ten clones hold roughly 3.7% of the sample.

The specimen sequenced was peripheral blood. The receptor comes from a man aged 45-65 years with active COVID-19. This chain joins TRBV25-1 to TRBJ2-6; 9 bases in the middle match TRBD1. The encoded CDR3 is CASAQTGGVGSGANVLTF. The bases are TGTGCCAGCGCTCAAACAGGGGGCGTCGGCTCTGGGGCCAACGTCCTGACTTTC.